Presented here are 2 T cell receptor beta chains from one specimen sequenced in a study of T cell responses to AZD1222 COVID-19 vaccine. Profiling relied on immunoSEQ multiplex PCR, and the TCRdb table lists in-frame clones only, not all of them. The sample has about 170,000 clones, 90% to 95% seen once; the top ten hold 3.9%. Sequencing used peripheral blood, obtained on day 0 of AZD1222 vaccination. Receptors originate from an adult in good health.

The chain employs TRBV5-1 and TRBJ1-2; D unclear. Trimming stripped 5 bases from V and 10 bases from J, with 18 bases between. This CDR3 has 13 amino acids. Germline V gives CDR1 SGHRS, CDR2 YFSETQ. CDR3: CASSPAQTEPYTF. As DNA, the CDR3 is TGCGCCAGCAGTCCGGCCCAAACCGAACCCTACACCTTC.

The chain employs TRBV18 and TRBJ1-4, with TRBD1 matching over 7 bases. From germline, CDR1 is KGHSH and CDR2 LQKENI. With V trimmed by 6 bases and J by 8 bases, 21 bases remained unmatched. The CDR3 loop spans 18 amino acids. In nucleotides, the CDR3 is TGTGCCAGCTCGCAATATGCCGGGACAGTGCCCCCGAGGGAAAAACTGTTTTTT. Translation: CASSQYAGTVPPREKLFF. Full variable domain (rest looked up from reference TRBV18 and TRBJ1-4): NAGVMQNPRHLVRRRGQEARLRCSPMKGHSHVYWYRQLPEEGLKFMVYLQKENIIDESGMPKERFSAEFPKEGPSILRIQQVVRGDSAAYFCASSQYAGTVPPREKLFFGSGTQLSVL.